The 19 T cell receptor beta chains given below trace back to one sample, sequenced in a study of blood T cell repertoires in COVID-19. Measured with immunoSEQ multiplex PCR; TCRdb has only the in-frame clones, and not every one. Of approximately 300,000 clones in the sample, around 88% were seen once. Sequenced material: peripheral blood. The receptors come from a woman between 45 and 65 years old with acute or convalescent COVID-19.

This clone was counted once. The chain employs TRBV21-1 and TRBJ1-5. TRBV21-1 is annotated as a pseudogene. The CDR3 covers 13 residues. The CDR3 region is CASSPNTIRPQHF. In DNA form, the CDR3 reads TGTGCCAGCAGCCCAAATACTATCAGACCCCAGCATTTT.

V is TRBV19 and J is TRBJ2-7, with unresolved D. Trimming shortened V by 0 bases and J by 2 bases, and 11 bases separated the two germline ends. Looked up from germline, CDR1 is LNHDA and CDR2 is SQIVND (reference sequence). This CDR3 region has 15 residues. The CDR3 spells CASSIDDQVTYEQYF. The CDR3 DNA reads as TGTGCCAGTAGTATAGATGACCAGGTTACCTACGAGCAGTACTTC.

The CDR3: CASSLKPSGRGQSEQYF. The CDR3, as DNA: TGTGCCAGCAGCTTAAAGCCCTCGGGCAGGGGTCAGTCCGAGCAGTACTTC. The chain joins TRBV7-8 to TRBJ2-7; perhaps TRBD1 as D (6 bases). Trimming removed 2 bases from V and 6 bases from J, with 23 bases in between. Germline CDR1 and CDR2: SGHVS and FQNEAQ. The CDR3 is 17 residues long.

This chain connects TRBV27 to TRBJ2-7; 8 positions agree with TRBD2. With 1 base clipped from V and 5 bases from J, the junction kept 13 bases outside the gene matches. The length of the CDR3 is 17 residues. The germline V gene encodes CDR1 MNHEY and CDR2 SMNVEV (reference sequence). For the CDR3, the DNA is TGTGCCAGCAGTTTATGGGGCGGGGGGAGCGGGAGCCACGAGCAGTACTTC. Translating gives CASSLWGGGSGSHEQYF.

The chain recombines TRBV7-8 with TRBJ1-1, with D uncertain. The CDR3 contains 14 residues. V was shortened by 3 bases and J by 0 bases, with 8 bases between the two germline ends. Germline V gene sequence: CDR1 SGHVS, CDR2 FQNEAQ. Here the CDR3 reads CASSFGRVNTEAFF. CDR3 in DNA: TGTGCCAGCAGCTTTGGCCGGGTGAACACTGAAGCTTTCTTT.

The J gene is TRBJ2-5, the V gene TRBV9; TRBD2 agrees at 11 bases. J lost 0 bases, V lost 5 bases, and 6 bases had no gene match. The CDR3 covers 16 residues. Germline loops: CDR1 SGDLS, CDR2 YYNGEE. CDR3 nucleotides: TGTGCCAGCAGTCCCGGGACTAGCGGTTACCAAGAGACCCAGTACTTC. It is translated as CASSPGTSGYQETQYF.

J is TRBJ2-7 and V is TRBV13, with TRBD2 identical over 9 bases. V lost 5 bases to trimming and J lost 0 bases; unmatched junction nucleotides: 8. Germline V gene data show CDR1 as PRHDT and CDR2 as FYEKMQ (reference sequence). This CDR3 spans 16 amino acids. The CDR3 sequence: CASSPLTSGPSYEQYF. The DNA of the CDR3 is TGTGCCAGCAGCCCCCTCACTAGCGGGCCCTCCTACGAGCAGTACTTC.

This clone was seen a single time. This sample includes further DNA sequences coding for the same CDR3. The CDR3 region is CASSLGSSYEQYF. The CDR3 nucleotides read TGTGCCAGCAGCTTGGGCAGTTCCTACGAGCAGTACTTC. The chain uses TRBV5-6 and TRBJ2-7; D remains ambiguous. V lost 0 bases to trimming and J lost 1 base, with 5 bases between them. The length of the CDR3 is 13 residues. Per germline, CDR1 SGHDT and CDR2 YYEEEE.

J is TRBJ2-1 and V is TRBV24-1; 7 nucleotides agree with TRBD1. Losses at the gene ends were 1 base for V and 2 bases for J; bases not matched to a gene: 4. This CDR3 has 16 amino acids. Germline CDR1 KGHDR, CDR2 SFDVKD. The CDR3 DNA is TGTGCCACCAGTGATTTCCGGGACAGCCCCTACAATGAGCAGTTCTTC. This sequence encodes CATSDFRDSPYNEQFF.

The chain recombines TRBV5-4 with TRBJ2-7; 7 bases agree with TRBD2. This CDR3 is built from 18 residues. Trimming took 1 base from V and 3 from J; bases not matched to a gene: 16. The germline gives CDR1 SGHNT, CDR2 YYREEE (reference sequence). The CDR3 coding sequence is TGTGCCAGCAGCTTGTGGGGGGAGGGAGCGGGAAGTGACTACGAGCAGTACTTC. It translates to CASSLWGEGAGSDYEQYF.

The chain recombines TRBV2 with TRBJ2-7; no clear D gene. The germline V gene has CDR1 SNHLY and CDR2 FYNNEI. The CDR3 runs to 10 residues. Between the trimmed V and J ends, which lost 7 bases and 6 bases, there was a span of 7 bases. CDR3 bases: TGTGCCAGCAACCAGGCCGAGCAGTACTTC. Protein: CASNQAEQYF.

The count of this clone is one. The genes are TRBV28 and TRBJ2-3; weak D call: TRBD2 (6 bases). The germline V gene has CDR1 MDHEN and CDR2 SYDVKM. The V and J ends lost 3 bases and 6 bases respectively, with 22 bases between them. The CDR3 contains 17 residues. DNA for the CDR3: TGTGCCAGCAGTTTCACCTTCGGCGGGACTTCGGGTGATACGCAGTATTTT. Protein product: CASSFTFGGTSGDTQYF.

The chain uses TRBV28 and TRBJ1-2, with a tentative D call TRBD1 (5 bases). The length of the CDR3 is 14 residues. Deletions cut 4 bases from V and 6 bases from J, with 15 bases between. Per germline, CDR1 MDHEN and CDR2 SYDVKM. CDR3 region: CASSYPSGVDGYTF. The CDR3 nucleotides read TGTGCCAGCAGTTATCCTTCGGGGGTGGATGGCTACACCTTC.

The table lists this clone with a few counts. This chain connects TRBV28 to TRBJ2-1; a possible D gene is TRBD2 (6 bases). Germline assignment: CDR1 MDHEN and CDR2 SYDVKM. The CDR3 has 17 residues. V was pared by 7 bases and J by 0 bases, with 19 bases between. The CDR3 region is CASTSAGTLSSYNEQFF. Written as DNA, the CDR3 is TGTGCCAGCACTAGTGCGGGGACTCTAAGCTCCTACAATGAGCAGTTCTTC.

The V call is TRBV28, the J call TRBJ1-3; TRBD1 agrees at 7 bases. There are 15 residues in the CDR3. The V gene's germline CDR1 is MDHEN and CDR2 SYDVKM. The V and J ends lost 5 bases and 4 bases, in that order; junction bases with no gene match: 8. The CDR3 sequence: CASSPSTGSGNTIYF. The CDR3 DNA follows: TGTGCCAGCAGTCCCTCGACAGGGAGCGGAAACACCATATATTTT.

The chain is built from TRBV4-2 and TRBJ2-7; 15 nucleotides agree with TRBD2. This CDR3 spans 17 amino acids. Germline CDR1 LGHNA, CDR2 YNFKEQ. J lost 5 bases, V lost 0 bases, and 5 bases had no gene match. DNA for the CDR3: TGTGCCAGCAGCCAAGAGGGACTAGCGGGAGGCCCTAACGAGCAGTACTTC. Translating it yields CASSQEGLAGGPNEQYF.

V usage is TRBV7-2 and J usage is TRBJ1-1; D unresolved. The CDR3 totals 13 residues. Trimming shortened V by 1 base and J by 5 bases, and 8 bases separated the two germline ends. The germline gives CDR1 SGHTA, CDR2 FQGNSA. The CDR3 sequence: CASSLVEGTEAFF. The CDR3 DNA is TGTGCCAGCAGCTTAGTAGAGGGTACTGAAGCTTTCTTT.

The gene calls are TRBV13 and TRBJ2-2; D ambiguous. V dropped 2 bases and J dropped 7 bases, with 2 bases sitting between them. CDR1 and CDR2 (germline): PRHDT, FYEKMQ (reference sequence). CDR3 length: 11 amino acids. The CDR3 is CASSLYGELFF. The CDR3 DNA is TGTGCCAGCAGCTTATACGGGGAGCTGTTTTTT.

The chain employs TRBV29-1 and TRBJ1-1; no reliable D call. Germline V gene data show CDR1 as SQVTM and CDR2 as ANQGSEA. V lost 6 bases and J lost 4, with 18 bases in between. There are 14 residues in the CDR3. CDR3 bases: TGCAGCGTACACTCCGGGTTGTTGGGCACTGAAGCTTTCTTT. It translates to CSVHSGLLGTEAFF.